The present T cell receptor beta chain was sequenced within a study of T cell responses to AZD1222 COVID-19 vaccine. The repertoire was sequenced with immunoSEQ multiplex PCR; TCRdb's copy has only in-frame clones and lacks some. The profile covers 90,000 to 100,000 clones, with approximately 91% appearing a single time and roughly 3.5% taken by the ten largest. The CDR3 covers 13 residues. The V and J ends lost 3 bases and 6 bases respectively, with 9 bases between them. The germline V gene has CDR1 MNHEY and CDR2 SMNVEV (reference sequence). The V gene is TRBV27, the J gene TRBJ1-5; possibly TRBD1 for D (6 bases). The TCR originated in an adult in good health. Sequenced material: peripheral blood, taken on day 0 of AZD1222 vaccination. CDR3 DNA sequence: TGTGCCAGCAGTTTCGGGGGGCGTCAGCCCCAGCATTTT. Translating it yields CASSFGGRQPQHF.